One sample yielded the 22 T cell receptor beta chains listed below, sequenced in a study of blood T cell repertoires in COVID-19. The repertoire was sequenced with immunoSEQ multiplex PCR; TCRdb's copy has only in-frame clones and lacks some. The sample consists of some 260,000 clones, more than 85% of them appearing once. Sequenced material: PBMCs or T cells enriched from blood (not recorded which). All receptors derive from a man aged 35 to 55 who had recovered from COVID-19.

The chain employs TRBV18 and TRBJ1-1, with TRBD1 matching 8 bases. The CDR3 has 17 residues. Per the germline V gene, CDR1 is KGHSH and CDR2 is LQKENI. Unmatched junction bases numbered 14, after V lost 5 bases and J lost 3 bases. The CDR3 region has the DNA TGTGCCAGCTCATACTACAATTCGGGGACAGGTTACACTGAAGCTTTCTTT. Amino acid sequence: CASSYYNSGTGYTEAFF.

This clone was recorded only once. The V call is TRBV27, the J call TRBJ2-1; TRBD2 matches 13 bases. This CDR3 region has 15 residues. The junction had 8 bases not matched to a gene; V was cut back by 5 bases and J by 10 bases. Germline V gene sequence: CDR1 MNHEY, CDR2 SMNVEV (reference sequence). The CDR3 nucleotides read TGTGCCAGCAGTACCGGGACTAGCGGGACCGAGGAGCAGTTCTTC. Its protein is CASSTGTSGTEEQFF.

This chain links TRBV7-9 with TRBJ1-1, with D unresolved. The ends were cut back, 2 bases at V and 2 bases at J, with 6 bases in the middle. The CDR3 loop spans 13 amino acids. Germline assignment: CDR1 SEHNR and CDR2 FQNEAQ (reference sequence). CDR3 in amino acids: CASSLTGNTEAFF. CDR3 DNA sequence: TGTGCCAGCAGCTTAACGGGAAACACTGAAGCTTTCTTT.

The gene calls are TRBV6-5 and TRBJ1-1; 7 nucleotides match TRBD1. The V gene's germline CDR1 is MNHEY and CDR2 SVGAGI. This CDR3 has 15 amino acids. The V segment lost 0 bases and the J segment 8 bases; nucleotides outside the gene matches: 9. CDR3 nucleotide sequence: TGTGCCAGCAGTTACTCGATCACAGGGGCCACCGAAGCTTTCTTT. Residues: CASSYSITGATEAFF.

This chain links TRBV4-2 with TRBJ2-1; 7 bases are shared with TRBD1. The CDR3 consists of 15 residues. Germline CDR1 and CDR2: LGHNA and YNFKEQ. The trim removed 0 bases at V and 2 bases at J, leaving 1 base unmatched. Here the CDR3 reads CASSQDDRAYNEQFF. Written as DNA, the CDR3 is TGTGCCAGCAGCCAAGATGACAGGGCCTACAATGAGCAGTTCTTC.

J is TRBJ1-1 and V is TRBV11-2; no clear D. The germline CDR1 and CDR2 sequences are SGHAT and FQNNGV. V gave up 2 bases and J gave up 5 bases, with 12 bases separating them. There are 14 residues in the CDR3. The CDR3 DNA sequence: TGTGCCAGCAGCTTAACTGTAGGCGGGACTGAAGCTTTCTTT. This codes for CASSLTVGGTEAFF.

A few counts support this clone. The chain couples TRBV5-1 to TRBJ2-7, with 8 bases aligning to TRBD1. CDR1 is SGHRS and CDR2 is YFSETQ in the germline V gene. The CDR3 covers 16 residues. Trimming removed 0 bases from V and 5 bases from J; junction bases left unmatched: 10. CDR3 nucleotides: TGCGCCAGCAGCTTGGGGGGACAGGTTTTGATGGACGAGCAGTACTTC. This codes for CASSLGGQVLMDEQYF.

This rearrangement joins TRBV21-1 to TRBJ1-2; the D call TRBD1 from the table was never checked on the DNA. TRBV21-1 constitutes a pseudogene. CDR3 length equals 15 residues. CDR3 bases: TGTGCCAGCAGGAAGACGGGACAGGGACGCTATGGCTACACCTTC. It codes for CASRKTGQGRYGYTF.

The rearrangement links TRBV7-2 to TRBJ2-3; TRBD2 matches 7 bases. This CDR3 spans 18 amino acids. Trimming at V came to 8 bases and at J to 0 bases, leaving 17 bases not matched to a gene. Germline CDR1 SGHTA, CDR2 FQGNSA. CDR3 sequence reads: CASRAGWGSGDSTDTQYF. Written as DNA, the CDR3 is TGTGCCAGCCGAGCTGGGTGGGGAAGCGGGGATAGCACAGATACGCAGTATTTT.

The J gene is TRBJ2-5, the V gene TRBV11-2, with 11 positions matching TRBD1. The CDR3 is 17 amino acids. The V gene's germline CDR1 is SGHAT and CDR2 FQNNGV. With 1 base clipped from V and 1 base from J, the junction kept 5 bases outside the gene matches. In nucleotides, the CDR3 is TGTGCCAGCAGCTTAGTTGGGACAGGGGGATTCCAAGAGACCCAGTACTTC. It yields the protein CASSLVGTGGFQETQYF.

V and J are TRBV7-8 and TRBJ1-5; TRBD1 is a possible D gene (5 bases). The CDR3 covers 15 residues. Trimming stripped 5 bases from V and 5 bases from J, with 16 bases between. Germline CDR1 SGHVS, CDR2 FQNEAQ. The CDR3 sequence: CASSPTRQSDQPQHF. The CDR3, as DNA: TGTGCCAGCAGCCCCACCCGACAGTCCGATCAGCCCCAGCATTTT. The whole variable domain, filled in from reference TRBV7-8 and TRBJ1-5, reads GAGVSQSPRYKVAKRGQDVALRCDPISGHVSLFWYQQALGQGPEFLTYFQNEAQLDKSGLPSDRFFAERPEGSVSTLKIQRTQQEDSAVYLCASSPTRQSDQPQHFGDGTRLSIL.

V is TRBV19 and J is TRBJ2-5; 10 nucleotides match TRBD1. The CDR3 spans 15 residues. Germline loops: CDR1 LNHDA, CDR2 SQIVND (reference sequence). V was pared by 5 bases and J by 5 bases, with 8 bases of the junction left unmatched. The CDR3 bases are TGTGCCAGTAGTCAAATGACAGGGGGCTGGGAGACCCAGTACTTC. Translated: CASSQMTGGWETQYF.

The rearrangement uses TRBV11-2 and TRBJ2-7; D is unresolved. With 7 bases removed from V and 3 bases from J, the gap between germline ends came to 16 bases. This CDR3 is 14 amino acids long. Germline assignment: CDR1 SGHAT and CDR2 FQNNGV. The CDR3 region is CASNIYHGNYEQYF. The CDR3 region has the DNA TGTGCCAGCAACATTTACCATGGTAACTACGAGCAGTACTTC.

The chain combines TRBV24-1 with TRBJ2-7; weak D call: TRBD1 (5 bases). V lost 8 bases, J lost 0 bases, and 10 bases lay in between. The CDR3 runs to 13 residues. In germline, CDR1 is KGHDR, CDR2 SFDVKD. The CDR3 loop reads CATMSDSSYEQYF. CDR3 bases: TGTGCCACCATGTCTGACAGCTCCTACGAGCAGTACTTC.

The chain joins TRBV27 to TRBJ1-2; 9 positions agree with TRBD1. J lost 4 bases, V lost 3 bases, and 6 bases had no gene match. The CDR3 is 15 residues long. The germline V gene has CDR1 MNHEY and CDR2 SMNVEV (reference sequence). The CDR3 sequence is CASSLQTGGAYGYTF. The CDR3 nucleotides read TGTGCCAGCAGTTTGCAGACAGGGGGGGCCTATGGCTACACCTTC.

The V and J genes are TRBV6-5 and TRBJ1-2; no definite D call. The CDR3 has 12 residues. CDR1 MNHEY and CDR2 SVGAGI come from the germline V gene. The ends were cut back, 8 bases at V and 9 bases at J, with 16 bases in the middle. The chain's CDR3 is CASHGSPFRYTF. The CDR3 DNA is TGTGCCAGCCACGGGAGCCCCTTTCGCTACACCTTC.

The chain carries TRBV19 and TRBJ2-7; 9 nucleotides agree with TRBD1. Germline V gene lookup returns CDR1 LNHDA and CDR2 SQIVND (reference sequence). J lost 4 bases, V lost 4 bases, and 14 bases had no gene match. This CDR3 spans 17 amino acids. In DNA, the CDR3 is TGTGCCAGTAGTACCCCAATGGGACAGGGTTATGGTTACGAGCAGTACTTC. It yields the protein CASSTPMGQGYGYEQYF.

The V call is TRBV7-2, the J call TRBJ1-1, with D perhaps matching TRBD1 (6 bases). The germline V gene encodes CDR1 SGHTA and CDR2 FQGNSA. V was clipped by 6 bases and J by 6 bases, with 11 bases between them. The CDR3 runs to 12 residues. CDR3 nucleotides: TGTGCCAGCAGACAGGGTTACGCTGAAGCTTTCTTT. Translated: CASRQGYAEAFF.

DNA for the CDR3: TGTGCCAGTAGTATACAGGGCTGGGAGACCCAGTACTTC. It encodes CASSIQGWETQYF. The chain employs TRBV19 and TRBJ2-5; tentatively, D is TRBD1 (5 bases). Germline V gives CDR1 LNHDA, CDR2 SQIVND (reference sequence). V dropped 2 bases and J dropped 5 bases, with 9 bases sitting between them. The CDR3 contains 13 residues.

The chain carries TRBV6-5 and TRBJ1-4, with D unresolved. V dropped 5 bases and J dropped 0 bases, with 7 bases sitting between them. Germline V CDR1 and CDR2: MNHEY, SVGAGI. The CDR3 covers 14 residues. The CDR3 DNA follows: TGTGCCAGCAGTCGCGCAACAACTAATGAAAAACTGTTTTTT. Translated, it gives CASSRATTNEKLFF.

The chain recombines TRBV7-2 with TRBJ1-2; TRBD1 agrees at 7 bases. There are 13 residues in the CDR3. CDR1 is SGHTA, CDR2 FQGNSA, per germline. J was trimmed by 7 bases and V by 5 bases; bases with no gene match: 7. CDR3 coding DNA: TGTGCCAGCAGCAGCGACAGGGATTTTGGCTACACCTTC. Translation gives CASSSDRDFGYTF.

The chain couples TRBV9 to TRBJ2-5, with 10 nucleotides matching TRBD2. The CDR3 totals 19 residues. V was clipped by 0 bases and J by 0 bases; unmatched bases: 11. From germline, CDR1 is SGDLS and CDR2 YYNGEE. The CDR3 is CASSVAASGSISHQETQYF. In DNA form, the CDR3 reads TGTGCCAGCAGCGTAGCGGCTAGCGGGAGTATCTCGCACCAAGAGACCCAGTACTTC.